The 2 T cell receptor beta chains below were found in one sample sequenced in a study of Graves' ophthalmopathy and Graves' hyperthyroidism. Amplification from RNA transcripts yielded the TCR beta CDR3 regions. An initial RT-PCR round employing HTBI primers preceded a second-round multiplex PCR. Via MiXCR, TCRdb re-called the multiplex PCR reads, giving one row per CDR3 protein. The sample includes 150,000 to 200,000 distinct CDR3 sequences, 30% to 45% seen only once; the top ten take about 5.8%. The sequencing input was peripheral blood. These receptors all come from a woman aged 35 to 49 with Graves' ophthalmopathy.

V and J are TRBV6-5 and TRBJ1-2, with D perhaps TRBD1 (5 bases). Looked up from germline, CDR1 is MNHEY and CDR2 is SVGAGI. This CDR3 comprises 15 residues. The V end was cut by 0 bases, the J end by 4 bases, with 12 bases between. The CDR3 sequence is CASSYSIDSFYGYTF. CDR3 coding DNA: TGTGCCAGCAGTTACTCGATTGACAGTTTCTATGGCTACACCTTC.

This sequence joins TRBV28 and TRBJ1-5, with 9 bases matching TRBD1. This CDR3 region has 15 residues. V gave up 7 bases and J gave up 7 bases; unmatched junction bases: 11. Germline CDR1 is MDHEN and CDR2 is SYDVKM. CDR3: CASIGGTGIDQPQHF. The CDR3 bases are TGTGCCAGCATTGGGGGGACAGGGATTGACCAGCCCCAGCATTTT. Using reference TRBV28 and TRBJ1-5 for the parts outside the CDR3, the full variable domain is DVKVTQSSRYLVKRTGEKVFLECVQDMDHENMFWYRQDPGLGLRLIYFSYDVKMKEKGDIPEGYSVSREKKERFSLILESASTNQTSMYLCASIGGTGIDQPQHFGDGTRLSIL.